A selection of T cell receptor beta chains follows, all from one sample in a study of T cell responses to AZD1222 COVID-19 vaccine. Some clones are missing from TCRdb's copy, which holds only in-frame ones; the method was immunoSEQ multiplex PCR. Among 150,000 or so clones listed, around 92% were seen once. The starting material was peripheral blood, obtained on day 0 of AZD1222 vaccination. The source is an adult in good health. Both conserved end residues are part of each CDR3. The D gene is left open where the match is weak. Size tells how often a clone was seen (once, few, many) or the class of an expanded clone, and some rows leave it out.

size	V	D	J	length	CDR3	DNA
NA	TRBV7-8	NA	TRBJ2-5	18	CASRPTMIRGEDQETQYF	TGTGCCAGCAGACCCACCATGATCAGGGGGGAGGACCAAGAGACCCAGTACTTC
NA	TRBV5-6	NA	TRBJ1-1	9	CASSLEAFF	TGTGCCAGCAGCTTGGAAGCTTTCTTT
NA	TRBV7-2	NA	TRBJ1-4	13	CASSSRQGEKLFF	TGTGCCAGCAGCTCCCGACAAGGGGAAAAACTGTTTTTT
NA	TRBV19	NA	TRBJ1-2	15	CASSIDLYRLYGYTF	TGTGCCAGTAGTATAGATTTGTACAGACTCTATGGCTACACCTTC
NA	TRBV5-1	TRBD1	TRBJ1-1	15	CASSQGQVGNTEAFF	TGCGCCAGCAGCCAAGGACAGGTAGGGAACACTGAAGCTTTCTTT
NA	TRBV5-1	NA	TRBJ2-2	14	CASRSETNTGELFF	TGCGCCAGCAGATCGGAGACGAACACCGGGGAGCTGTTTTTT
NA	TRBV12-5	NA	TRBJ1-1	13	CASRRTENTEAFF	TGTGCTAGTAGACGGACAGAGAACACTGAAGCTTTCTTT
NA	TRBV30	NA	TRBJ1-2	12	CAWSLGNYGYTF	TGTGCCTGGAGTCTGGGCAACTATGGCTACACCTTC
NA	TRBV28	NA	TRBJ1-2	11	CASSVNYGYTF	TGTGCCAGCTCCGTTAACTATGGCTACACCTTC
NA	TRBV2	TRBD1	TRBJ1-1	15	CASRPRTGGRTEAFF	TGTGCCAGCAGGCCCAGGACAGGGGGCAGGACTGAAGCTTTCTTT
NA	TRBV4-2	TRBD1	TRBJ1-4	16	CASSPQLDRANEKLFF	TGTGCCAGCAGCCCACAATTAGACAGGGCGAATGAAAAACTGTTTTTT
NA	TRBV7-2	TRBD2	TRBJ2-3	14	CASSLLAGRDTQYF	TGTGCCAGCAGCTTACTAGCGGGGAGGGATACGCAGTATTTT
NA	TRBV15	NA	TRBJ1-2	14	CATSRDIGAGGYTF	TGTGCCACCAGCAGAGATATCGGGGCTGGTGGCTACACCTTC
NA	TRBV29-1	TRBD2	TRBJ2-5	12	CSVGSGEETQYF	TGCAGCGTTGGGAGCGGGGAAGAGACCCAGTACTTC
NA	TRBV7-9	TRBD1	TRBJ1-2	15	CASRETGGFGYGYTF	TGTGCCAGCAGGGAGACAGGGGGCTTTGGCTATGGCTACACCTTC
NA	TRBV9	TRBD2	TRBJ2-3	17	CASSARAIAGAADTQYF	TGTGCCAGCAGCGCGAGGGCTATAGCGGGGGCCGCAGATACGCAGTATTTT
once	TRBV28	NA	TRBJ2-7	12	CASSLGSYEQYF	TGTGCCAGCAGTTTGGGATCCTACGAGCAGTACTTC
NA	TRBV18	TRBD1	TRBJ1-1	15	CASSPSGGENTEAFF	TGTGCCAGCTCACCCTCAGGGGGAGAAAACACTGAAGCTTTCTTT
NA	TRBV11-3	NA	TRBJ2-2	16	CASSFRTGLNTGELFF	TGTGCCAGCAGCTTTCGCACAGGCCTGAACACCGGGGAGCTGTTTTTT
NA	TRBV2	NA	TRBJ2-3	12	CASSEGVNTQYF	TGTGCCAGCAGTGAAGGGGTGAATACGCAGTATTTT
NA	TRBV7-8	NA	TRBJ1-2	12	CASSPGLVGYTF	TGTGCCAGCAGCCCGGGACTCGTGGGCTACACCTTC
NA	TRBV6-1	TRBD1	TRBJ1-2	17	CASSEAGTGGFVRGYTF	TGTGCCAGCAGTGAAGCTGGGACAGGGGGATTTGTTCGTGGCTACACCTTC
NA	TRBV24-1	NA	TRBJ2-3	15	CATSDPSGSTDTQYF	TGTGCCACCAGTGACCCCTCCGGGAGCACAGATACGCAGTATTTT
NA	TRBV5-4	NA	TRBJ1-1	14	CASSEADKNTEAFF	TGTGCCAGCAGCGAAGCTGATAAGAACACTGAAGCTTTCTTT
NA	TRBV7-9	NA	TRBJ2-7	13	CASSQEWEYEQYF	TGTGCCAGCAGCCAGGAGTGGGAATACGAGCAGTACTTC
NA	TRBV5-6	NA	TRBJ2-5	15	CASSPSYRGRETQYF	TGTGCCAGCAGCCCCTCCTACCGGGGCCGCGAGACCCAGTACTTC
NA	TRBV3-1/TRBV3-2	TRBD2	TRBJ2-1	17	CASSKGATSGGINEQFF	TGTGCCAGCAGTAAAGGGGCGACTAGCGGGGGGATCAATGAGCAGTTCTTC
once	TRBV27	NA	TRBJ2-1	14	CASSRQGPYNEQFF	TGTGCCAGCAGCCGGCAGGGTCCATACAATGAGCAGTTCTTC